The 22 T cell receptor beta chains listed next were all sequenced from one sample in a study of shared clonotypes between healthy human individuals. Sequencing used immunoSEQ multiplex PCR; TCRdb keeps in-frame clones, though not all of them. The data contain about 700,000 clones, around 90% of them seen just once; the ten biggest clones take up 24%. The naive CD8 population came from CD45RO-negative cells selected for CCR7, without terminally differentiated effector memory CD45RA+ cells. Sequenced input: naive CD8+ T cells sorted from blood. These receptors came from a man between 25 and 39 years old in good health.

This chain links TRBV5-1 with TRBJ2-1; D gene uncertain. Germline V lookup: CDR1 SGHRS, CDR2 YFSETQ. The CDR3 has 12 amino acids. V was pared by 0 bases and J by 8 bases, with 6 bases between. CDR3 loop: CASSLGADEQFF. CDR3 bases: TGCGCCAGCAGCTTGGGGGCCGATGAGCAGTTCTTC.

The V and J genes are TRBV7-9 and TRBJ2-2; 9 bases match TRBD1. Germline CDR1 and CDR2: SEHNR and FQNEAQ (reference sequence). There are 15 residues in the CDR3. V was pared by 4 bases and J by 6 bases, with 6 bases of the junction left unmatched. The CDR3 sequence is CASSSGDRAAGELFF. The CDR3 DNA follows: TGTGCCAGCAGCTCCGGGGACAGGGCCGCCGGGGAGCTGTTTTTT.

This chain links TRBV10-2 with TRBJ2-7; no firm D call. V was clipped by 8 bases and J by 6 bases, with 11 bases between them. The germline CDR1 and CDR2 sequences are WSHSY and SAAADI. The CDR3 consists of 11 residues. The CDR3 nucleotides are TGCGCCAGCTCCCCTGGAGCCGAGCAGTACTTC. It translates to CASSPGAEQYF.

The chain combines TRBV19 with TRBJ2-2, with TRBD1 matching over 8 bases. The CDR3 spans 15 residues. The germline V gene encodes CDR1 LNHDA and CDR2 SQIVND (reference sequence). The J segment lost 3 bases and the V segment lost 11 bases, leaving 11 bases of the junction unmatched. CDR3: CAASGGQGYTGELFF. Here the CDR3 DNA reads TGTGCCGCATCCGGAGGACAGGGTTACACCGGGGAGCTGTTTTTT. Drawing the rest from reference TRBV19 and TRBJ2-2, the complete variable domain is DGGITQSPKYLFRKEGQNVTLSCEQNLNHDAMYWYRQDPGQGLRLIYYSQIVNDFQKGDIAEGYSVSREKKESFPLTVTSAQKNPTAFYLCAASGGQGYTGELFFGEGSRLTVL.

Points on this clone: In the same sample, other DNA sequences code for this CDR3. The chain carries TRBV30 and TRBJ2-3; no definite D call. The germline V and J ends were trimmed by 0 bases and 1 base, with 8 bases remaining between them. CDR1 and CDR2 (germline): GTSNPN, SVGIG (reference sequence). The CDR3 extends over 14 amino acids. The CDR3 reads CAWSVGRGTDTQYF. The CDR3 DNA is TGTGCCTGGAGTGTTGGTAGAGGCACAGATACGCAGTATTTT.

V gene TRBV9 combines with J gene TRBJ2-7, with 8 bases aligning to TRBD2. Germline lookup yields CDR1 SGDLS and CDR2 YYNGEE. After removal of 0 bases from V and 3 bases from J, the junction contained 11 bases not matched to a gene. This CDR3 contains 17 residues. CDR3 DNA sequence: TGTGCCAGCAGCGTAGGCGGCGGGGGGACGAGAGACTACGAGCAGTACTTC. Amino acid sequence: CASSVGGGGTRDYEQYF. Full variable domain (missing parts from reference TRBV9 and TRBJ2-7): DSGVTQTPKHLITATGQRVTLRCSPRSGDLSVYWYQQSLDQGLQFLIQYYNGEERAKGNILERFSAQQFPDLHSELNLSSLELGDSALYFCASSVGGGGTRDYEQYFGPGTRLTVT.

This sequence joins TRBV29-1 and TRBJ2-7; D ambiguous. The V end lost 0 bases, the J end lost 4 bases, and 10 bases lay between the germline ends. CDR1 and CDR2 (germline): SQVTM, ANQGSEA. The CDR3 runs 13 residues. The CDR3 bases are TGCAGCGTTGAAGATCTCGAGAGTTACGAGCAGTACTTC. Translation: CSVEDLESYEQYF.

The rearrangement joins TRBV29-1 to TRBJ2-3, with 9 nucleotides matching TRBD1. CDR1 is SQVTM and CDR2 is ANQGSEA in the germline V gene. J was trimmed by 6 bases and V by 8 bases; bases with no gene match: 15. This CDR3 contains 15 residues. The CDR3 protein is CSYEAGQGIVDTQYF. The CDR3 DNA is TGCAGCTATGAGGCGGGACAGGGAATCGTCGATACGCAGTATTTT.

This rearrangement joins TRBV7-2 to TRBJ2-7; 9 bases match TRBD2. This CDR3 comprises 12 residues. The germline gives CDR1 SGHTA, CDR2 FQGNSA. After removal of 10 bases from V and 2 bases from J, the junction contained 3 bases not matched to a gene. This CDR3 reads CATLAGTYEQYF. CDR3 DNA sequence: TGTGCCACCCTAGCGGGGACCTACGAGCAGTACTTC. Full variable domain (remainder filled in from reference TRBV7-2 and TRBJ2-7): GAGVSQSPSNKVTEKGKDVELRCDPISGHTALYWYRQSLGQGLEFLIYFQGNSAPDKSGLPSDRFSAERTGGSVSTLTIQRTQQEDSAVYLCATLAGTYEQYFGPGTRLTVT.

This sequence joins TRBV27 and TRBJ2-2; D tentatively reads TRBD1 or TRBD2 (5 bases each). The CDR3 consists of 15 residues. Trimming took 5 bases from V and 4 from J, leaving 14 bases between them. Germline lookup yields CDR1 MNHEY and CDR2 SMNVEV (reference sequence). The CDR3 region has the DNA TGTGCCAGCAGTCGGGACCGGGACCCCACCGGGGAGCTGTTTTTT. It translates to CASSRDRDPTGELFF.

This chain connects TRBV4-3 to TRBJ2-3; maybe TRBD2 (6 bases). Trimming removed 0 bases at V and 0 bases at J, with 10 bases between. This CDR3 has 16 amino acids. Per germline, CDR1 LGHNA and CDR2 YSLEER. CDR3: CASSQERGLSTDTQYF. The DNA of the CDR3 is TGCGCCAGCAGCCAAGAGCGGGGACTGAGCACAGATACGCAGTATTTT.

The chain recombines TRBV5-6 with TRBJ2-7, with 13 bases aligning to TRBD2. V dropped 4 bases and J dropped 7; count of bases not matched to a gene: 14. The CDR3 is 17 amino acids. Germline V CDR1 and CDR2: SGHDT, YYEEEE. The CDR3 DNA sequence: TGTGCCAGCAGCCCCAACCCATGGACTAGCGGGAGAGGGGAGCAGTACTTC. This sequence encodes CASSPNPWTSGRGEQYF.

The chain joins TRBV5-1 to TRBJ2-7; TRBD2 might be the D (5 bases). Trimming shortened V by 4 bases and J by 3 bases, and 11 bases separated the two germline ends. Germline V lookup: CDR1 SGHRS, CDR2 YFSETQ. This CDR3 is built from 13 residues. The CDR3 DNA reads as TGCGCCAGCAGCGCGTCTACTAGCTACGAGCAGTACTTC. Its translation: CASSASTSYEQYF.

This chain links TRBV27 with TRBJ2-7, with TRBD1 as a possible D gene (6 bases). Trimming cost V 4 bases and J 2 bases, with 12 bases left between them. Per the germline V gene, CDR1 is MNHEY and CDR2 is SMNVEV (reference sequence). The CDR3 length is 14 residues. Here the CDR3 reads CASSSIRGTYEQYF. The CDR3 DNA is TGTGCCAGCAGTTCAATCAGGGGAACCTACGAGCAGTACTTC.

This clone was picked up many times. The chain couples TRBV9 to TRBJ2-1; 7 positions match TRBD2. V shed 1 base and J 6 bases; nucleotides not matched to a gene: 7. Germline CDR1 is SGDLS and CDR2 is YYNGEE. The CDR3 contains 15 residues. The CDR3 is CASSVSGTIRNEQFF. CDR3 DNA sequence: TGTGCCAGCAGCGTAAGCGGGACTATTCGCAATGAGCAGTTCTTC.

The chain couples TRBV11-3 to TRBJ2-4; 7 bases are shared with TRBD2. Trimming at V came to 2 bases and at J to 2 bases, leaving 9 bases not matched to a gene. Per the germline V gene, CDR1 is SGHNT and CDR2 is YENEEA. This CDR3 spans 17 amino acids. The CDR3 coding sequence is TGTGCCAGCAGCTTAACGTCGCTAGCGGAAACCAAAAACATTCAGTACTTC. Amino acid sequence: CASSLTSLAETKNIQYF.

J is TRBJ2-1 and V is TRBV7-8, with 10 bases that match TRBD2. V lost 2 bases and J lost 6; bases outside the gene matches: 7. This CDR3 is 16 amino acids long. Germline V gives CDR1 SGHVS, CDR2 FQNEAQ. In nucleotides, the CDR3 is TGTGCCAGCAGCTTATGGGGTCTAGCGGGAGTCAATGAGCAGTTCTTC. Translating it yields CASSLWGLAGVNEQFF.

The rearrangement uses TRBV27 and TRBJ2-7; D is perhaps TRBD2 (5 bases). Trimming removed 8 bases from V and 2 bases from J, with 13 bases in between. The germline gives CDR1 MNHEY, CDR2 SMNVEV (reference sequence). The CDR3 loop spans 13 amino acids. As DNA, the CDR3 is TGTGCCAGCGCAGGAGGCCGAGCCTACGAGCAGTACTTC. This gives the protein CASAGGRAYEQYF.

J is TRBJ2-1 and V is TRBV7-3; 10 positions match TRBD1. Trimming took 5 bases from V and 5 from J; bases not matched to a gene: 6. The CDR3 contains 15 residues. The germline V gene encodes CDR1 SGHTA and CDR2 FQGTGA. The CDR3 is CASSTRQGADNEQFF. For the CDR3, the DNA is TGTGCCAGCAGCACTCGACAGGGGGCCGACAATGAGCAGTTCTTC. The full variable domain, its missing parts supplied by reference TRBV7-3 and TRBJ2-1, is GAGVSQTPSNKVTEKGKYVELRCDPISGHTALYWYRQSLGQGPEFLIYFQGTGAADDSGLPNDRFFAVRPEGSVSTLKIQRTERGDSAVYLCASSTRQGADNEQFFGPGTRLTVL.

The rearrangement joins TRBV7-2 to TRBJ2-1; 11 bases fit TRBD2. The CDR3 runs 15 residues. Germline assignment: CDR1 SGHTA and CDR2 FQGNSA. V lost 10 bases to trimming and J lost 4 bases; unmatched junction nucleotides: 9. The CDR3 sequence: CANGASGRLYNEQFF. In nucleotides, the CDR3 is TGTGCCAACGGGGCTAGCGGGAGGCTTTACAATGAGCAGTTCTTC. Full variable domain (rest looked up from reference TRBV7-2 and TRBJ2-1): GAGVSQSPSNKVTEKGKDVELRCDPISGHTALYWYRQSLGQGLEFLIYFQGNSAPDKSGLPSDRFSAERTGGSVSTLTIQRTQQEDSAVYLCANGASGRLYNEQFFGPGTRLTVL.

CDR3 nucleotide sequence: TGTGCCAGCAAACTAGCGCACGGGGAGCTGTTTTTT. The encoded protein is CASKLAHGELFF. This rearrangement joins TRBV27 to TRBJ2-2, with 7 bases identical to TRBD2. CDR1 MNHEY and CDR2 SMNVEV come from the germline V gene (reference sequence). The junction had 3 bases not matched to a gene; V was cut back by 7 bases and J by 7 bases. The CDR3 runs 12 residues.

The rearrangement links TRBV27 to TRBJ2-1; D is unclear. The ends were cut back, 6 bases at V and 10 bases at J, with 25 bases in the middle. The CDR3 extends over 16 amino acids. CDR1 and CDR2 (germline): MNHEY, SMNVEV (reference sequence). The CDR3 sequence is CASSPGPIGLGREQFF. For the CDR3, the DNA is TGTGCCAGCAGCCCGGGCCCGATTGGCCTCGGACGCGAGCAGTTCTTC.